One sample yielded the 18 T cell receptor beta chains listed below, sequenced in a study of blood T cell repertoires in COVID-19. Clones were sequenced by immunoSEQ multiplex PCR, and TCRdb holds only the in-frame ones, with some missing. The table includes some 200,000 clones, approximately 87% detected once. Sequences were obtained from peripheral blood. These receptors all stem from a woman in her seventies with acute or convalescent COVID-19.

The chain employs TRBV7-2 and TRBJ1-5; perhaps TRBD1 as D (6 bases). The CDR3 has 15 residues. The V end lost 2 bases, the J end lost 6 bases, and 14 bases lay between the germline ends. Germline CDR1 and CDR2: SGHTA and FQGNSA. The CDR3, as DNA: TGTGCCAGCAGCTTAACCACAGGGCTGAGTCAGCCCCAGCATTTT. Its translation: CASSLTTGLSQPQHF.

This clone was detected only once. The CDR3, as DNA: TGTGCCAGCAGTAGGGACAGGGGTTCGGGTGGCTACACCTTC. Protein product: CASSRDRGSGGYTF. The J gene is TRBJ1-2, the V gene TRBV27; 10 bases are a match to TRBD1. The V and J ends lost 5 bases and 7 bases, in that order; junction bases with no gene match: 7. This CDR3 contains 14 residues. Germline lookup yields CDR1 MNHEY and CDR2 SMNVEV (reference sequence).

This chain uses TRBV28 with TRBJ2-5; D is perhaps TRBD1 (5 bases). Germline V gene lookup returns CDR1 MDHEN and CDR2 SYDVKM. The germline V and J ends were trimmed by 5 bases and 2 bases, with 15 bases remaining between them. The CDR3 has 15 residues. This chain's CDR3 is CASSATQGAQETQYF. CDR3 nucleotides: TGTGCCAGCAGTGCTACCCAGGGCGCGCAAGAGACCCAGTACTTC.

The rearrangement links TRBV6-1 to TRBJ2-4; D possibly corresponds to TRBD1 (5 bases). Germline values: CDR1 MNHNS, CDR2 SASEGT. Trimming removed 1 base at V and 3 bases at J, with 13 bases between. This CDR3 has 16 amino acids. The CDR3 here is CASSEDRGLGKNIQYF. In DNA form, the CDR3 reads TGTGCCAGCAGTGAAGATAGGGGCTTGGGCAAAAACATTCAGTACTTC.

This clone was observed once. V usage is TRBV19 and J usage is TRBJ2-7; D gene unclear. The V and J ends lost 1 base and 6 bases respectively, with 10 bases between them. CDR3 size: 13 residues. Looked up from germline, CDR1 is LNHDA and CDR2 is SQIVND (reference sequence). CDR3 DNA: TGTGCCAGTAGTATAGCGTCGTTAGCCGAGCAGTACTTC. This codes for CASSIASLAEQYF.

The rearrangement joins TRBV19 to TRBJ2-1, with 7 nucleotides matching TRBD2. V trimming: 6 bases; J trimming: 4 bases; junction bases outside the gene matches: 9. Germline-derived CDR1 and CDR2 are LNHDA and SQIVND (reference sequence). The CDR3 has 15 amino acids. The CDR3 DNA sequence: TGTGCCAGTAGAACTAGCGCGGGCCGTTACAATGAGCAGTTCTTC. This encodes CASRTSAGRYNEQFF.

This clone has just one count. The rearrangement links TRBV19 to TRBJ1-2; 9 positions agree with TRBD1. V was clipped by 7 bases and J by 2 bases; unmatched bases: 2. This CDR3 region has 13 residues. CDR1 and CDR2 from the germline V gene are LNHDA and SQIVND (reference sequence). The chain's CDR3 is CASKDRGNYGYTF. The CDR3 bases are TGTGCCAGTAAGGACAGGGGAAACTATGGCTACACCTTC.

This rearrangement joins TRBV6-1 to TRBJ2-7, with D possibly matching TRBD2 (6 bases). CDR1 is MNHNS and CDR2 is SASEGT in the germline V gene. This CDR3 comprises 14 residues. V was pared by 7 bases and J by 2 bases, with 15 bases between. The CDR3 is CASKDGSRAYEQYF. CDR3 sequence (DNA): TGTGCCAGCAAGGACGGGAGTCGCGCCTACGAGCAGTACTTC.

This chain uses TRBV2 with TRBJ2-7; 11 nucleotides align to TRBD2. With 2 bases clipped from V and 4 bases from J, the junction kept 7 bases outside the gene matches. The germline V gene encodes CDR1 SNHLY and CDR2 FYNNEI. This CDR3 spans 16 amino acids. The CDR3 nucleotides read TGTGCCAGCAGTGAATTACCTAGCGGGAGGTCGTACGAGCAGTACTTC. It encodes CASSELPSGRSYEQYF. The full variable domain, with the rest looked up from reference TRBV2 and TRBJ2-7, is EPEVTQTPSHQVTQMGQEVILRCVPISNHLYFYWYRQILGQKVEFLVSFYNNEISEKSEIFDDQFSVERPDGSNFTLKIRSTKLEDSAMYFCASSELPSGRSYEQYFGPGTRLTVT.

The count of this clone is one. Other DNA sequences in this specimen translate into the identical CDR3. This sequence joins TRBV2 and TRBJ1-2, with D maybe TRBD1 (5 bases). Germline assignment: CDR1 SNHLY and CDR2 FYNNEI. The CDR3 has 13 amino acids. The V gene lost 3 bases and the J gene lost 5 bases, with 10 bases spanning the gap. The CDR3 here is CASSETGGYGYTF. DNA of the CDR3: TGTGCCAGCAGTGAGACGGGGGGTTATGGCTACACCTTC.

The chain links TRBV6-5 to TRBJ1-5; D perhaps matches TRBD1 (6 bases). Trimming cost V 8 bases and J 6 bases, with 17 bases left between them. The CDR3 is 14 amino acids. Germline V lookup: CDR1 MNHEY, CDR2 SVGAGI. The CDR3 region is CASRNGGATQPQHF. CDR3 nucleotide sequence: TGTGCCAGCCGAAACGGGGGGGCAACTCAGCCCCAGCATTTT.

The rearrangement links TRBV19 to TRBJ2-7; 9 bases match TRBD2. The CDR3 sequence is 15 residues long. V lost 2 bases, J lost 5 bases, and 7 bases stayed unmatched. In germline, CDR1 is LNHDA, CDR2 SQIVND (reference sequence). Here the CDR3 reads CASSIWASGEDEQYF. CDR3 bases: TGTGCCAGTAGTATATGGGCTAGCGGGGAGGACGAGCAGTACTTC.

In DNA form, the CDR3 reads TGCGCCAGCAGCCTGGGGGAGAACCGGGATACGCAGTATTTT. Translated, it gives CASSLGENRDTQYF. V and J are TRBV5-1 and TRBJ2-3; D assignment may be TRBD1 or TRBD2 (5 bases each). Trimming cost V 4 bases and J 6 bases, with 15 bases left between them. The CDR3 runs to 14 residues. The V gene's germline CDR1 is SGHRS and CDR2 YFSETQ.

This clone was observed once. This rearrangement joins TRBV2 to TRBJ2-5, with 10 bases that match TRBD1. CDR3 length: 15 residues. V trimming: 8 bases; J trimming: 4 bases; junction bases outside the gene matches: 10. CDR1 is SNHLY, CDR2 FYNNEI, per germline. Written as DNA, the CDR3 is TGTGCCAGCCTCCGGCTGACAGGGGGCAGAGAGACCCAGTACTTC. Translating gives CASLRLTGGRETQYF.

This clone was recorded a few times. J is TRBJ2-3 and V is TRBV15, with D perhaps matching TRBD2 (6 bases). V dropped 1 base and J dropped 5 bases, with 19 bases sitting between them. Germline V CDR1 and CDR2: LNHNV, YYDKDF (reference sequence). The CDR3 spans 17 residues. The CDR3 bases are TGTGCCACCAGCAGAGCCCCCAGGGAGATGGGGGGAGATACGCAGTATTTT. Its translation: CATSRAPREMGGDTQYF.

A note on this clone: Other DNA sequences in this specimen translate into the identical CDR3. This chain joins TRBV4-2 and TRBJ2-2; D is uncertain. V was trimmed by 2 bases and J by 5 bases, leaving 3 bases between them. The CDR3 is 12 amino acids. Germline V gives CDR1 LGHNA, CDR2 YNFKEQ. The CDR3 sequence is CASSQPTGELFF. As DNA, the CDR3 is TGTGCCAGCAGCCAACCGACCGGGGAGCTGTTTTTT.

This chain joins TRBV12-3 or TRBV12-4 and TRBJ2-5; D is unresolved. The length of the CDR3 is 13 residues. V was cut by 5 bases and J by 7 bases, with 14 bases left in between. The CDR3 DNA is TGTGCCAGCAGTGCCCTAGGAGTAGGGACCCAGTACTTC. It yields the protein CASSALGVGTQYF.

The chain recombines TRBV5-1 with TRBJ2-2; weak D call: TRBD1 (6 bases). The germline V and J ends were trimmed by 4 bases and 5 bases, with 12 bases remaining between them. Germline CDR1 reads SGHRS; CDR2 reads YFSETQ. The CDR3 is made up of 14 amino acids. Here the CDR3 DNA reads TGCGCCAGCAGCCTGATTGGACAGACCGGGGAGCTGTTTTTT. Its protein product is CASSLIGQTGELFF.